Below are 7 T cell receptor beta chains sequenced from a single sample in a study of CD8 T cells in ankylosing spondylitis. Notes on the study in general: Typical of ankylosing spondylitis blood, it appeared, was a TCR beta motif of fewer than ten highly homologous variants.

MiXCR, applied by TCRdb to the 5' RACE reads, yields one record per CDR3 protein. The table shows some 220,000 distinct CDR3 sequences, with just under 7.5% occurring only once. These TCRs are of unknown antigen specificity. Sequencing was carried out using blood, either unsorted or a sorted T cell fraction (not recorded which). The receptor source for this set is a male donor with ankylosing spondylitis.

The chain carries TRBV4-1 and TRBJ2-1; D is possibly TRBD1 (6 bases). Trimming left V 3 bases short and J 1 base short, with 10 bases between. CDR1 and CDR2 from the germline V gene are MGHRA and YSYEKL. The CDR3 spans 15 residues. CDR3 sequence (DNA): TGCGCCAGCAGCCAGACAGGCTATTCCTACAATGAGCAGTTCTTC. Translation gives CASSQTGYSYNEQFF.

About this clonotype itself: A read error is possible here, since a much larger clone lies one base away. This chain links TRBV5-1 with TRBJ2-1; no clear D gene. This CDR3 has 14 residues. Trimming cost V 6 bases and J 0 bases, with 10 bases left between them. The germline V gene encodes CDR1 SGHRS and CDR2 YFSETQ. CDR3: CASNGRSSYNEQFF. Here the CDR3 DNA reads TGCGCCAGCAACGGTAGGAGCTCCTACAATGAGCAGTTCTTC.

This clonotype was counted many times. In DNA, the CDR3 is TGTGCCAGCACCCCGCGGTTTAATGAAAAACTGTTTTTT. Translation gives CASTPRFNEKLFF. This chain joins TRBV12-3 or TRBV12-4 and TRBJ1-4; no firm D call. The ends were cut back, 7 bases at V and 4 bases at J, with 10 bases in the middle. The CDR3 length is 13 residues.

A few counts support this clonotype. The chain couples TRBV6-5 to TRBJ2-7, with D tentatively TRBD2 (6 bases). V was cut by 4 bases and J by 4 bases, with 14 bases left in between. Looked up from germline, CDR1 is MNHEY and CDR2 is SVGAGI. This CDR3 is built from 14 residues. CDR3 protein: CASSFSAGRYEQYF. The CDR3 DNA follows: TGTGCCAGCAGTTTTTCGGCAGGGAGGTACGAGCAGTACTTC.

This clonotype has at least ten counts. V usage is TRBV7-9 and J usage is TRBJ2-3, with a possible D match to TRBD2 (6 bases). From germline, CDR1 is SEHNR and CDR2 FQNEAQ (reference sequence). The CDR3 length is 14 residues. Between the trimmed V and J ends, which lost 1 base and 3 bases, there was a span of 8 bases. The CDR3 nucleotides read TGTGCCAGCAGCTTAGGGGGACTTACAGATACGCAGTATTTT. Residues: CASSLGGLTDTQYF.

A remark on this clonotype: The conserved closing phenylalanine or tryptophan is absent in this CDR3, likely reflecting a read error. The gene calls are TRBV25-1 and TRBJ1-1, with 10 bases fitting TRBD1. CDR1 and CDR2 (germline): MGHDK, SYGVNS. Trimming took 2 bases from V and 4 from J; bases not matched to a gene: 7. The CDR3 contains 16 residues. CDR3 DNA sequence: TGTGCCAGCAGTGAACGACAGGGGGCCTTGGGCACTGAAGCTTTCATT. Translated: CASSERQGALGTEAFI.

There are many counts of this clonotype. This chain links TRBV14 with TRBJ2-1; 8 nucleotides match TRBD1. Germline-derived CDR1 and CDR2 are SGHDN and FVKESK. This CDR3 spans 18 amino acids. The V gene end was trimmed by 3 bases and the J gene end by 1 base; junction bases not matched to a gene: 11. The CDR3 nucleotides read TGTGCCAGCAGCCAGTTTCAGGGGGCCGAGTGGTCCTACAATGAGCAGTTCTTC. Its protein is CASSQFQGAEWSYNEQFF. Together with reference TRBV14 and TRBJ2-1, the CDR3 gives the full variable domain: EAGVTQFPSHSVIEKGQTVTLRCDPISGHDNLYWYRRVMGKEIKFLLHFVKESKQDESGMPNNRFLAERTGGTYSTLKVQPAELEDSGVYFCASSQFQGAEWSYNEQFFGPGTRLTVL.